The 21 T cell receptor beta chains below were found in one sample sequenced in a study of Graves' ophthalmopathy and Graves' hyperthyroidism (dated by TCRdb to 2017 to 2018). The sequencing machine was an Illumina HiSeq 2000. For repertoire sequencing, TCR beta CDR3 regions were amplified from RNA transcripts. The first round of RT-PCR was done with HTBI primers and the Qiagen OneStep RT-PCR kit, and was followed by a second round of multiplex PCR, then size selection and purification. Clones were called with MiXCR by TCRdb after fastp trimmed the public reads at Q25, and only in-frame beta chains were retained. Rows merge per CDR3 protein into single entries with the most common DNA and genes. The sample has approximately 700,000 distinct CDR3 sequences on record, approximately 40% of them singletons. The top ten hold around 40% of the sample. The sample comprised peripheral blood. The receptors originated from an adult man with Graves' ophthalmopathy.

V gene TRBV7-9 combines with J gene TRBJ1-2; D gene ambiguous. This CDR3 has 13 amino acids. CDR1 is SEHNR and CDR2 is FQNEAQ in the germline V gene (reference sequence). Trimming removed 7 bases from V and 4 bases from J, with 13 bases in between. CDR3 coding DNA: TGTGCCAGCACCTGGGCAGACGCCTATGGCTACACCTTC. This encodes CASTWADAYGYTF.

The chain couples TRBV12-3 or TRBV12-4 to TRBJ1-2; no clear D gene. V dropped 3 bases and J dropped 10 bases, with 18 bases sitting between them. The length of the CDR3 is 14 residues. The chain's CDR3 is CASSFRARDRHYTF. CDR3 coding DNA: TGTGCCAGCAGTTTTCGGGCCAGAGATCGTCACTACACCTTC.

This chain joins TRBV29-1 and TRBJ2-7, with D possibly being TRBD1 or TRBD2 (8 bases each). There are 16 residues in the CDR3. The ends were cut back, 8 bases at V and 5 bases at J, with 28 bases in the middle. Germline CDR1 reads SQVTM; CDR2 reads ANQGSEA. The CDR3 protein is CSIKGQAEAGVHEQYF. The CDR3 bases are TGCAGCATCAAGGGACAGGCCGAAGCGGGAGTCCACGAGCAGTACTTC.

V usage is TRBV19 and J usage is TRBJ1-1; 9 bases are shared with TRBD1. CDR3 length equals 14 residues. V shed 6 bases, J shed 4 bases, and the junction held 6 bases outside the gene matches. Germline CDR1 reads LNHDA; CDR2 reads SQIVND (reference sequence). The CDR3 is CASRRTGETTEAFF. CDR3 nucleotides: TGTGCCAGTAGGAGGACAGGGGAGACCACTGAAGCTTTCTTT. The full variable domain, completed using reference TRBV19 and TRBJ1-1, is DGGITQSPKYLFRKEGQNVTLSCEQNLNHDAMYWYRQDPGQGLRLIYYSQIVNDFQKGDIAEGYSVSREKKESFPLTVTSAQKNPTAFYLCASRRTGETTEAFFGQGTRLTVV.

This clonotype was seen ten or more times. The chain's CDR3 is CASSLTGGRQETQYF. CDR3 bases: TGTGCCAGCAGCTTAACGGGGGGCCGACAAGAGACCCAGTACTTC. The chain joins TRBV7-9 to TRBJ2-5, with D perhaps TRBD2 (7 bases). The CDR3 covers 15 residues. V lost 2 bases to trimming and J lost 2 bases, with 12 bases between them. The germline gives CDR1 SEHNR, CDR2 FQNEAQ (reference sequence).

The genes are TRBV29-1 and TRBJ1-2; TRBD1 might be the D (5 bases). The CDR3 contains 13 residues. V was clipped by 8 bases and J by 0 bases, with 13 bases between them. In germline, CDR1 is SQVTM, CDR2 ANQGSEA. The CDR3 sequence is CSLGAATNYGYTF. Written as DNA, the CDR3 is TGCAGCCTTGGGGCAGCTACTAACTATGGCTACACCTTC.

The table lists this clonotype with a count of one. The chain uses TRBV7-2 and TRBJ2-7; 8 positions match TRBD1. Trimming removed 5 bases from V and 1 base from J; junction bases left unmatched: 7. The CDR3 contains 15 residues. Germline CDR1 is SGHTA and CDR2 is FQGNSA. The CDR3 DNA reads TGTGCCAGCAGCACCAGACGGACAGGGTCCTACGAGCAGTACTTC. This encodes CASSTRRTGSYEQYF.

This rearrangement joins TRBV2 to TRBJ1-6, with 7 bases matching TRBD1. Per the germline V gene, CDR1 is SNHLY and CDR2 is FYNNEI. J was trimmed by 7 bases and V by 3 bases; bases with no gene match: 12. The CDR3 runs to 17 residues. CDR3 DNA: TGTGCCAGCAGTGAGTGGTCGGAGGGGGCGGGGAATTCACCCCTCCACTTT. Amino acids: CASSEWSEGAGNSPLHF.

This chain links TRBV2 with TRBJ2-6; no definite D call. CDR1 is SNHLY, CDR2 FYNNEI, per germline. The CDR3 runs 14 residues. The V end was cut by 5 bases, the J end by 1 base, with 6 bases between. CDR3 amino acids: CASSSRSGANVLTF. As DNA, the CDR3 is TGTGCCAGCAGTTCCAGGTCTGGGGCCAACGTCCTGACTTTC.

This clonotype turned up a few times. The junction differs from germline at one of its ends, possibly a read error. The chain has TRBV10-3 and TRBJ1-5, with D maybe TRBD1 (5 bases). Per the germline V gene, CDR1 is ENHRY and CDR2 is SYGVKD. The CDR3 has 15 residues. Written as DNA, the CDR3 is TGTGCCAGCAGTCCGTGGGGGGGTGTCGGTCAGCCCCAGCATTTT. Encoded protein: CASSPWGGVGQPQHF.

Notes on this clonotype: The conserved closing phenylalanine or tryptophan is absent in this CDR3, likely reflecting a read error. The V and J genes are TRBV10-3 and TRBJ1-1; D remains ambiguous. CDR1 ENHRY and CDR2 SYGVKD come from the germline V gene. CDR3 size: 12 residues. The V end lost 10 bases, the J end lost 3 bases, and 12 bases lay between the germline ends. The CDR3 sequence: CATWGVDTEAFL. DNA for the CDR3: TGTGCCACCTGGGGAGTCGACACTGAAGCTTTCCTT.

This clonotype was recorded only once. The junction does not match germline at one end; this may be a read error. The rearrangement links TRBV2 to TRBJ1-5; 7 bases map to TRBD1. CDR1 SNHLY and CDR2 FYNNEI come from the germline V gene. The CDR3 totals 15 residues. The CDR3 region has the DNA TGTGCCAGCAGTGAAGAGGGGGCAAGCAATCGGCCCCGGCATTTT. Translating gives CASSEEGASNRPRHF.

The chain is built from TRBV29-1 and TRBJ2-2; 10 bases are a match to TRBD1. The germline gives CDR1 SQVTM, CDR2 ANQGSEA. This CDR3 region has 13 residues. CDR3 residues: CSAWDRGAGELFF. The CDR3 coding sequence is TGCAGTGCTTGGGACAGGGGTGCCGGGGAGCTGTTTTTT.

The genes are TRBV10-3 and TRBJ1-3, with a weak D call TRBD1 (5 bases). The CDR3 runs to 12 residues. Germline CDR1 reads ENHRY; CDR2 reads SYGVKD. The V gene lost 7 bases and the J gene lost 4 bases, with 8 bases spanning the gap. CDR3 DNA sequence: TGTGCCATCAACGGGGCCGGAAACACCATATATTTT. As protein: CAINGAGNTIYF.

This chain links TRBV12-3 or TRBV12-4 with TRBJ1-1, with TRBD1 matching 8 bases. Trimming at V came to 6 bases and at J to 7 bases, leaving 10 bases not matched to a gene. CDR3 length: 14 residues. The CDR3 DNA is TGTGCCAGCAGCCTTACCGGGACAGGCAATGAAGCTTTCTTT. It is translated as CASSLTGTGNEAFF.

Points on this clonotype: The junction departs from the called germline gene at one end, perhaps through a read error. The CDR3 coding sequence is TGTGCCAGCAGTACCGGACGGGGCCATGGCTACACCTTC. Its protein is CASSTGRGHGYTF. The chain combines TRBV10-3 with TRBJ1-2; D possibly corresponds to TRBD1 (5 bases). There are 13 residues in the CDR3. Germline V gives CDR1 ENHRY, CDR2 SYGVKD.

V gene TRBV29-1 combines with J gene TRBJ2-1, with TRBD2 matching over 7 bases. Germline CDR1 reads SQVTM; CDR2 reads ANQGSEA. Unmatched junction bases numbered 8, after V lost 0 bases and J lost 6 bases. This CDR3 contains 15 residues. The CDR3 region is CSVEDGRTGGNEQFF. The CDR3 bases are TGCAGCGTTGAAGATGGGAGGACGGGAGGCAATGAGCAGTTCTTC.

This clonotype was counted a few times. This chain joins TRBV5-5 and TRBJ2-2; no definite D call. This CDR3 is 15 amino acids long. Germline loops: CDR1 SGHKS, CDR2 YYEKEE (reference sequence). Trimming took 4 bases from V and 0 from J, leaving 10 bases between them. This chain's CDR3 is CASSPEHTNTGELFF. CDR3 in DNA: TGTGCCAGCAGCCCGGAGCACACGAACACCGGGGAGCTGTTTTTT.

This clonotype is a singleton in its sample. V and J are TRBV9 and TRBJ2-5; perhaps D is TRBD1 or TRBD2 (5 bases each). The CDR3 totals 15 residues. Germline values: CDR1 SGDLS, CDR2 YYNGEE. The V gene lost 5 bases and the J gene lost 2 bases, with 16 bases spanning the gap. CDR3 coding DNA: TGTGCCAGCAGTTTATCGGGACGAATACAAGAGACCCAGTACTTC. Protein sequence: CASSLSGRIQETQYF.

Comment on this clonotype: At one boundary the junction diverges from the germline segment, which might be a read error. The V call is TRBV7-2, the J call TRBJ2-5; the D gene is possibly TRBD2 (5 bases). The CDR3 has 17 amino acids. Germline V gene sequence: CDR1 SGHTA, CDR2 FQGNSA. The CDR3 spells CAGSLDFEGLVEETQYF. Here the CDR3 DNA reads TGTGCCGGCAGCTTAGATTTCGAGGGCCTAGTAGAGGAGACCCAGTACTTC.

This clonotype was detected ten times or more. This chain uses TRBV10-3 with TRBJ2-5, with D uncertain. The CDR3 has 11 residues. Germline-derived CDR1 and CDR2 are ENHRY and SYGVKD. Trimming stripped 6 bases from V and 3 bases from J, with 5 bases between. In nucleotides, the CDR3 is TGTGCCATCAGGGGCAAAGAGACCCAGTACTTC. Its translation: CAIRGKETQYF.